Listed below are T cell receptor beta chains from one sample, sequenced in a study of blood T cells in healthy people across ages. TCRdb independently ran MiXCR on the 5' RACE reads; one entry per CDR3 protein. This table holds about 650,000 distinct CDR3 sequences, roughly 30% found once. Source material: blood. The receptors derive from a woman at least 80 years old in good health. Both conserved end residues are part of each CDR3. The D gene is left open where the match is weak. Clone size is given for some rows only: seen once, a few or many times, or a class if the clone is expanded.

TRBV6-1	-	TRBJ2-1	-	CASSVVACIEQFF	TGTGCCAGCAGTGTAGTCGCGTGTATTGAGCAGTTCTTC
TRBV10-3	TRBD2	TRBJ2-3	many	CAIPTSGGAPDTQYF	TGTGCCATTCCGACTAGCGGGGGGGCCCCAGATACGCAGTATTTT
TRBV19	-	TRBJ2-2	few	CASSILGHTGELFF	TGTGCCAGTAGTATTCTGGGGCACACCGGGGAGCTGTTTTTT
TRBV20-1	-	TRBJ2-1	many	CSAHPPGRAFLEQFF	TGCAGTGCTCACCCACCGGGGCGGGCTTTTCTTGAGCAGTTCTTC
TRBV14	-	TRBJ2-7	many	CASSPKKTFSYEQYF	TGTGCCAGCAGCCCTAAAAAAACCTTCTCCTACGAGCAGTACTTC
TRBV30	-	TRBJ2-7	few	CAWMGTRESEQYF	TGTGCCTGGATGGGCACTCGGGAGAGCGAGCAGTACTTC
TRBV7-8	TRBD2	TRBJ2-1	-	CASTKTAGGAYNEQFF	TGTGCCAGCACCAAGACGGCGGGGGGAGCCTACAATGAGCAGTTCTTC
TRBV20-1	TRBD2	TRBJ2-1	many	CSARVSGGDNEQFF	TGCAGTGCTAGGGTTAGCGGGGGGGACAATGAGCAGTTCTTC
TRBV6-2/TRBV6-3	-	TRBJ2-2	few	CASSYLGTGELFF	TGTGCCAGCAGTTACTTGGGTACCGGGGAGCTGTTTTTT
TRBV30	TRBD1	TRBJ2-5	few	CAWRKKTGNYEQYF	TGTGCCTGGAGGAAAAAGACAGGGAATTATGAGCAGTACTTC
TRBV20-1	-	TRBJ1-2	many	CSAKSRGARIYGYTF	TGCAGTGCTAAGTCTCGGGGGGCGAGAATCTATGGCTACACCTTC
TRBV29-1	TRBD1	TRBJ2-3	many	CSVRQGTDTQYF	TGCAGCGTTAGACAGGGGACGGATACGCAGTATTTT
TRBV12-3/TRBV12-4	-	TRBJ2-1	many	CASNRDTSYNEQFF	TGTGCCAGCAACCGCGACACCTCCTACAATGAGCAGTTCTTC
TRBV12-3/TRBV12-4	-	TRBJ2-7	many	CASSPGVPIYEQYF	TGTGCCAGCAGTCCCGGGGTTCCGATCTACGAGCAGTACTTC
TRBV6-5	TRBD1	TRBJ2-2	few	CASSVGQGYTGELFF	TGTGCCAGCTCCGTTGGACAGGGCTACACCGGGGAGCTGTTTTTT
TRBV3-1	-	TRBJ1-4	-	CASSVFRGGGEKLFF	TGTGCCAGCAGCGTATTCAGGGGCGGTGGTGAAAAACTGTTTTTT
TRBV29-1	-	TRBJ1-3	-	CSVETGVGGNTIYF	TGCAGCGTCGAGACAGGAGTGGGGGGAAACACCATATATTTT
TRBV2	-	TRBJ1-5	few	CASERGGVQPQHF	TGTGCCAGCGAAAGGGGTGGGGTTCAGCCCCAGCATTTT
TRBV30	-	TRBJ1-4	many	CAWSVGFRDGEKLFF	TGTGCCTGGAGTGTAGGTTTTCGAGACGGAGAAAAACTGTTTTTT
TRBV20-1	TRBD2	TRBJ2-7	-	CSARYRGGSYEQYF	TGCAGTGCTAGGTACCGGGGGGGCTCCTACGAGCAGTACTTC
TRBV10-3	TRBD1	TRBJ1-1	few	CAISEGGQGNTEAFF	TGTGCCATCAGTGAGGGGGGACAGGGGAACACTGAAGCTTTCTTT
TRBV6-2/TRBV6-3	-	TRBJ1-5	-	CASSYLTGGGGNQPQHF	TGTGCCAGCAGTTACTTGACTGGCGGGGGCGGCAATCAGCCCCAGCATTTT
TRBV12-3/TRBV12-4	TRBD1	TRBJ2-7	few	CASTDRDRGHEQYF	TGTGCCAGCACCGACCGGGACAGGGGCCACGAGCAGTACTTC
TRBV4-3	-	TRBJ2-1	few	CASSQEISGTPYNEQFF	TGCGCCAGCAGCCAAGAAATCTCGGGGACCCCCTACAATGAGCAGTTCTTC
TRBV6-1	-	TRBJ1-2	few	CASTGTPSYGYTF	TGTGCCAGCACGGGGACACCTAGCTATGGCTACACCTTC
TRBV20-1	-	TRBJ1-1	few	CSARTDSPNTEAFF	TGCAGTGCTAGAACGGACAGCCCGAACACTGAAGCTTTCTTT
TRBV6-2/TRBV6-3	-	TRBJ2-1	few	CASSSQSSYNEQFF	TGTGCCAGCAGTTCCCAAAGCTCCTACAATGAGCAGTTCTTC
TRBV20-1	-	TRBJ2-5	many	CSAGTSGETQYF	TGCAGTGCAGGGACCAGCGGGGAGACCCAGTACTTC
TRBV20-1	-	TRBJ2-3	many	CSVIQSTSTDTQYF	TGCAGTGTGATTCAGAGTACTAGCACAGATACGCAGTATTTT
TRBV20-1	TRBD2	TRBJ2-7	-	CSVFATSGRPYEQYF	TGCAGTGTTTTTGCCACTAGCGGCCGTCCCTACGAGCAGTACTTC
TRBV4-3	TRBD1	TRBJ1-2	many	CASSQTGAYYGYTF	TGCGCCAGCAGCCAGACAGGGGCGTACTATGGCTACACCTTC
TRBV7-2	TRBD1	TRBJ1-2	-	CASSLARQGPYGYTF	TGTGCCAGCAGCTTAGCGAGACAGGGACCCTATGGCTACACCTTC
TRBV12-3/TRBV12-4	TRBD1	TRBJ1-2	many	CASSQPGTGLYGYTF	TGTGCCAGCAGCCAACCCGGGACAGGCCTCTATGGCTACACCTTC
TRBV7-2	-	TRBJ1-1	many	CASSLAHTEAFF	TGTGCCAGCAGCTTAGCCCACACTGAAGCTTTCTTT
TRBV29-1	-	TRBJ1-5	few	CSARVADVNQPQHF	TGCAGCGCCCGAGTGGCGGACGTAAATCAGCCCCAGCATTTT
TRBV7-6	-	TRBJ2-2	-	CASSLRLSGERFF	TGTGCCAGCAGCTTAAGACTCTCCGGGGAGCGGTTTTTT
TRBV5-1	-	TRBJ2-7	many	CASSLEGVGEQYF	TGCGCCAGCAGCTTGGAAGGGGTGGGCGAGCAGTACTTC
TRBV7-2	-	TRBJ2-1	few	CASSLLSGYNEQFF	TGTGCCAGCAGCTTACTATCCGGGTACAATGAGCAGTTCTTC
TRBV24-1	TRBD1	TRBJ2-2	few	CATSDPTRTGGYTGELFF	TGTGCCACCAGTGACCCCACTAGGACAGGGGGCTATACCGGGGAGCTGTTTTTT
TRBV6-1	-	TRBJ2-7	many	CASSDQGFSLEQYF	TGTGCCAGCAGTGACCAGGGATTTTCTCTCGAGCAGTACTTC
TRBV7-3	TRBD1	TRBJ2-3	many	CASSLTGQGTQYF	TGTGCCAGCAGCTTAACAGGACAGGGTACGCAGTATTTT
TRBV10-3	TRBD1	TRBJ1-5	many	CAISESSDRNQPQHF	TGTGCCATCAGTGAGTCGTCGGACAGGAATCAGCCCCAGCATTTT
TRBV5-1	-	TRBJ2-7	many	CASSLDPGAPGEQYF	TGCGCCAGCAGCTTGGATCCGGGGGCGCCGGGAGAGCAGTACTTC
TRBV20-1	-	TRBJ2-3	many	CSAPGGGGGTDTQYF	TGCAGTGCCCCAGGAGGAGGGGGAGGCACAGATACGCAGTATTTT
TRBV15	TRBD2	TRBJ2-7	many	CATSRGGVYEQYF	TGTGCCACCAGTCGGGGGGGTGTCTACGAGCAGTACTTC
TRBV5-1	TRBD1	TRBJ1-2	-	CASSLGDRESGYTF	TGCGCCAGCAGCTTGGGGGACAGGGAGAGTGGCTACACCTTC